Below are 26 T cell receptor beta chains sequenced from a single sample in a study of blood T cell repertoires in COVID-19. TCRdb keeps only in-frame clones here, not all; method: immunoSEQ multiplex PCR. Of 270,000 or so clones listed, around 82% are singletons. Sequences were obtained from PBMCs or T cells enriched from blood (not recorded which). These receptors were collected from a man between 50 and 59 years old who had recovered from COVID-19.

V is TRBV2 and J is TRBJ1-5; D perhaps matches TRBD1 (5 bases). CDR3 length equals 15 residues. V lost 0 bases and J 6 bases, leaving 12 bases between the germline ends. Germline V CDR1 and CDR2: SNHLY, FYNNEI. The CDR3 DNA is TGTGCCAGCAGTGAAGCTCTTCCGGGGGGTCAGCCCCAGCATTTT. It yields the protein CASSEALPGGQPQHF.

This CDR3 is CASSLKGAPLGYTEAFF. The CDR3 nucleotides are TGTGCCAGCAGCTTAAAAGGGGCCCCCCTTGGTTACACTGAAGCTTTCTTT. This chain connects TRBV7-2 to TRBJ1-1, with a tentative D call TRBD1 (5 bases). V was clipped by 2 bases and J by 3 bases, with 19 bases between them. The CDR3 runs to 17 residues. Germline V gene data show CDR1 as SGHTA and CDR2 as FQGNSA.

The chain joins TRBV29-1 to TRBJ2-3; TRBD2 agrees at 8 bases. CDR3 length: 14 residues. Per germline, CDR1 SQVTM and CDR2 ANQGSEA. V lost 4 bases to trimming and J lost 1 base; unmatched junction nucleotides: 4. The CDR3 nucleotides read TGCAGCGTTGTTCCAGCGGGGGGCACAGATACGCAGTATTTT. Translation: CSVVPAGGTDTQYF.

The V call is TRBV11-2, the J call TRBJ2-5; D is possibly TRBD1 (6 bases). V lost 1 base and J lost 5, with 26 bases in between. CDR1 and CDR2 from the germline V gene are SGHAT and FQNNGV. This CDR3 contains 19 residues. The CDR3 DNA follows: TGTGCCAGCAGCTTAGGGTTGGGGACAAGGGGATGGGGCATGGAGACCCAGTACTTC. It encodes CASSLGLGTRGWGMETQYF.

V is TRBV7-2 and J is TRBJ2-7, with D perhaps matching TRBD1 (6 bases). V was pared by 1 base and J by 4 bases, with 14 bases between. From germline, CDR1 is SGHTA and CDR2 FQGNSA. The CDR3 length is 15 residues. CDR3 protein: CASSLVGQSPYEQYF. In nucleotides, the CDR3 is TGTGCCAGCAGCTTAGTTGGACAGAGCCCATACGAGCAGTACTTC.

V usage is TRBV5-5 and J usage is TRBJ2-7; D possibly matches TRBD1 or TRBD2 (6 bases each). In germline, CDR1 is SGHKS, CDR2 YYEKEE (reference sequence). The CDR3 contains 16 residues. Trimming removed 4 bases at V and 3 bases at J, with 20 bases between. CDR3 DNA: TGTGCCAGCAGCCTGGAGGGTCAGGGGATTGGCTACGAGCAGTACTTC. Translation: CASSLEGQGIGYEQYF.

The count of this clone is one. The rearrangement links TRBV27 to TRBJ2-2, with D possibly TRBD1 on 6 matching bases. V was trimmed by 3 bases and J by 3 bases, leaving 8 bases between them. CDR3 length: 14 residues. CDR1 and CDR2 (germline): MNHEY, SMNVEV (reference sequence). In nucleotides, the CDR3 is TGTGCCAGCAGTTTTTCAGGGGACACCGGGGAGCTGTTTTTT. Residues: CASSFSGDTGELFF.

The table lists this clone with a count of one. V is TRBV9 and J is TRBJ1-2; D ambiguous. This CDR3 contains 13 residues. The germline V gene has CDR1 SGDLS and CDR2 YYNGEE. Trimming removed 6 bases at V and 8 bases at J, with 17 bases between. Here the CDR3 DNA reads TGTGCCAGCAAAGGAGGGAACTATGGGGGCTACACCTTC. Translating it yields CASKGGNYGGYTF.

Comment on this clone: Other DNA sequences in the sample encode the same CDR3. The chain combines TRBV18 with TRBJ2-7; 11 bases agree with TRBD1. This CDR3 comprises 14 residues. Germline CDR1 and CDR2: KGHSH and LQKENI. V lost 4 bases and J lost 4; bases outside the gene matches: 3. The CDR3 DNA follows: TGTGCCAGCTCACTTGGACAGGGGGCGTACGAGCAGTACTTC. It codes for CASSLGQGAYEQYF.

The chain has TRBV7-3 and TRBJ2-1; possible D gene TRBD2, 5 bases. Germline CDR1 SGHTA, CDR2 FQGTGA. The CDR3 length is 14 residues. Trimming took off 5 bases at V and 6 bases at J, with 14 bases between the two ends. This chain's CDR3 is CASSPAVEGNEQFF. In DNA form, the CDR3 reads TGTGCCAGCAGCCCCGCAGTTGAGGGCAATGAGCAGTTCTTC.

The V call is TRBV6-1, the J call TRBJ2-1; TRBD2 might be the D (5 bases). Germline V gene sequence: CDR1 MNHNS, CDR2 SASEGT. The V gene lost 0 bases and the J gene lost 12 bases, with 12 bases spanning the gap. The CDR3 is 13 amino acids. CDR3 coding DNA: TGTGCCAGCAGTGAAGCTTGGGAGATCGGGCAGTTCTTC. It codes for CASSEAWEIGQFF.

The chain employs TRBV6-6 and TRBJ1-2; D perhaps matches TRBD1 (5 bases). The V and J ends lost 0 bases and 2 bases respectively, with 13 bases between them. The CDR3 sequence is 16 residues long. Germline CDR1 reads MNHNY; CDR2 reads SVGAGI (reference sequence). CDR3 in DNA: TGTGCCAGCAGTTACTCGTTTCCGACAGAGAACTATGGCTACACCTTC. As protein: CASSYSFPTENYGYTF.

As to this clone: The same CDR3 can be traced to other DNA sequences in this sample. The V call is TRBV7-3, the J call TRBJ2-1; D gene ambiguous. This CDR3 spans 14 amino acids. Trimming removed 0 bases from V and 3 bases from J, with 6 bases in between. The germline V gene encodes CDR1 SGHTA and CDR2 FQGTGA. CDR3 amino acids: CASSLTRDYNEQFF. The DNA for the CDR3 is TGTGCCAGCAGCTTAACGCGAGACTACAATGAGCAGTTCTTC.

This clone was observed once. The junction differs from germline at one of its ends, possibly a read error. The DNA of the CDR3 is TGTGCCAGCAGTATCTCGACAGGGTACCACGAGACCCAGTACTTC. It yields the protein CASSISTGYHETQYF. The V and J genes are TRBV25-1 and TRBJ2-5; 7 positions agree with TRBD1. This CDR3 is 15 amino acids long. Germline CDR1 MGHDK, CDR2 SYGVNS.

The chain combines TRBV7-8 with TRBJ2-2; 13 positions agree with TRBD2. The CDR3 sequence is 17 residues long. The junction had 3 bases not matched to a gene; V was cut back by 5 bases and J by 0 bases. Germline CDR1 SGHVS, CDR2 FQNEAQ. CDR3 sequence (DNA): TGTGCCAGCAGCCCCGGACTAGCGGGAGCGAACACCGGGGAGCTGTTTTTT. This translates into CASSPGLAGANTGELFF.

The chain links TRBV18 to TRBJ2-7; 9 positions agree with TRBD1. This CDR3 has 17 residues. The junction had 7 bases not matched to a gene; V was cut back by 0 bases and J by 1 base. Germline CDR1 KGHSH, CDR2 LQKENI. The DNA for the CDR3 is TGTGCCAGCTCACCACCCGGGACAGGGCATCGATCCTACGAGCAGTACTTC. Translation gives CASSPPGTGHRSYEQYF.

The rearrangement joins TRBV4-2 to TRBJ1-6, with 10 bases aligning to TRBD1. The CDR3 totals 17 residues. Germline V CDR1 and CDR2: LGHNA, YNFKEQ. V lost 4 bases, J lost 7 bases, and 10 bases stayed unmatched. The CDR3 is CASSRKTGGAENSPLHF. CDR3 in DNA: TGTGCCAGCAGCCGAAAGACAGGGGGCGCAGAGAATTCACCCCTCCACTTT.

Turning to this clone: Germline is not matched at one junction end, which may reflect a read error. The V gene is TRBV19, the J gene TRBJ1-1, with 7 bases lining up with TRBD1. Germline V gene lookup returns CDR1 LNHDA and CDR2 SQIVND (reference sequence). The CDR3 contains 15 residues. The DNA of the CDR3 is TGTGCCAGTAGTGACAGGGCCATTTCGAACGCTGAAGCTTTCTTT. Residues: CASSDRAISNAEAFF.

The genes are TRBV15 and TRBJ1-4; tentatively, D is TRBD1 (6 bases). In germline, CDR1 is LNHNV, CDR2 YYDKDF (reference sequence). Trimming removed 1 base from V and 7 bases from J, with 7 bases in between. The CDR3 has 13 residues. For the CDR3, the DNA is TGTGCCACCAGCAGAGGCAGGGGTGAAAAACTGTTTTTT. This codes for CATSRGRGEKLFF.

V gene TRBV9 combines with J gene TRBJ2-3; no clear D gene. This CDR3 is built from 14 residues. V lost 0 bases and J lost 3, with 8 bases in between. CDR1 SGDLS and CDR2 YYNGEE come from the germline V gene. The CDR3 bases are TGTGCCAGCAGCGTAGGTCCCCTAACAGATACGCAGTATTTT. This translates into CASSVGPLTDTQYF.

This clone has just one count. The V call is TRBV4-1, the J call TRBJ2-3; 8 nucleotides line up with TRBD2. Germline V gene data show CDR1 as MGHRA and CDR2 as YSYEKL. Trimming at V came to 0 bases and at J to 6 bases, leaving 8 bases not matched to a gene. The CDR3 has 16 amino acids. CDR3 bases: TGCGCCAGCAGCCAAGAGGGACGGGGGGGCGCGGATACGCAGTATTTT. Translated: CASSQEGRGGADTQYF.

This chain uses TRBV29-1 with TRBJ2-2; a possible D gene is TRBD1 (6 bases). Trimming took off 4 bases at V and 3 bases at J, with 12 bases between the two ends. CDR3 length: 14 amino acids. The germline V gene has CDR1 SQVTM and CDR2 ANQGSEA. CDR3: CSVVTGSHTGELFF. The CDR3 nucleotides are TGCAGCGTTGTTACAGGGAGTCACACCGGGGAGCTGTTTTTT.

The V and J genes are TRBV6-1 and TRBJ2-1; a possible D gene is TRBD1 (5 bases). With 1 base removed from V and 0 bases from J, the gap between germline ends came to 7 bases. Germline-derived CDR1 and CDR2 are MNHNS and SASEGT. This CDR3 has 15 amino acids. CDR3 protein: CASSEGGNSYNEQFF. The CDR3 DNA reads as TGTGCCAGCAGTGAAGGGGGCAACTCCTACAATGAGCAGTTCTTC.

This clone was observed once. The V and J genes are TRBV7-8 and TRBJ2-2; weak D call: TRBD2 (6 bases). With 1 base removed from V and 6 bases from J, the gap between germline ends came to 15 bases. The CDR3 loop spans 16 amino acids. Germline V CDR1 and CDR2: SGHVS, FQNEAQ. For the CDR3, the DNA is TGTGCCAGCAGCTTAGGAGCCTCAAGGGAGGCCGGGGAGCTGTTTTTT. This sequence encodes CASSLGASREAGELFF.

V usage is TRBV20-1 and J usage is TRBJ1-1, with D tentatively TRBD1 (6 bases). This CDR3 is 14 amino acids long. The germline V gene has CDR1 DFQATT and CDR2 SNEGSKA (reference sequence). The V end was cut by 3 bases, the J end by 0 bases, with 11 bases between. The DNA for the CDR3 is TGCAGTGCTAGTTGGGGGCGTATGAACACTGAAGCTTTCTTT. It codes for CSASWGRMNTEAFF.

The gene calls are TRBV2 and TRBJ1-5; D is perhaps TRBD1 (6 bases). CDR3 length: 15 amino acids. Germline loops: CDR1 SNHLY, CDR2 FYNNEI. The germline V and J ends were trimmed by 0 bases and 2 bases, with 8 bases remaining between them. The DNA for the CDR3 is TGTGCCAGCAGTGAAGCTGACAGGCGCAATCAGCCCCAGCATTTT. Translated: CASSEADRRNQPQHF.